These 15 T cell receptor beta chains were all obtained from the same sample, sequenced in a study of T cell responses to AZD1222 COVID-19 vaccine. The protocol was immunoSEQ multiplex PCR, while the TCRdb copy is restricted to in-frame clones and leaves out a portion. The data hold roughly 45,000 clones, with approximately 88% observed a single time. Sequenced here: peripheral blood, sampled 28 days after the second AZD1222 dose. These receptors came from an adult who received the AZD1222 COVID-19 vaccine.

V and J are TRBV5-1 and TRBJ1-2; TRBD1 matches 7 bases. V was clipped by 0 bases and J by 8 bases; unmatched bases: 7. The length of the CDR3 is 14 residues. Germline V gene lookup returns CDR1 SGHRS and CDR2 YFSETQ. As DNA, the CDR3 is TGCGCCAGCAGCTTGGGTAGGGGGCCATTAGGCTACACCTTC. It translates to CASSLGRGPLGYTF.

The rearrangement links TRBV7-9 to TRBJ1-2, with D uncertain. The CDR3 is 12 residues long. CDR1 and CDR2 from the germline V gene are SEHNR and FQNEAQ (reference sequence). Trimming took 1 base from V and 5 from J, leaving 5 bases between them. CDR3 nucleotides: TGTGCCAGCAGCTTAGAAAAGTATGGCTACACCTTC. Amino acids: CASSLEKYGYTF.

The chain has TRBV29-1 and TRBJ2-2; tentative D call: TRBD1 (6 bases). This CDR3 spans 15 amino acids. Germline V gives CDR1 SQVTM, CDR2 ANQGSEA. V lost 3 bases, J lost 5 bases, and 16 bases lay in between. The CDR3 region is CSVDPQGLGTGELFF. The CDR3 coding sequence is TGCAGCGTTGACCCACAGGGTTTGGGTACCGGGGAGCTGTTTTTT.

V is TRBV23-1 and J is TRBJ2-3; D perhaps matches TRBD2 (6 bases). TRBV23-1 is noted as an ORF with a role that remains uncertain. The CDR3 length is 17 residues. Trimming shortened V by 9 bases and J by 4 bases, and 26 bases separated the two germline ends. CDR3 nucleotide sequence: TGCGCCAGTCGGACAACCCATACTAGCCACGAGGCAGATACGCAGTATTTT. Translating gives CASRTTHTSHEADTQYF.

The rearrangement uses TRBV2 and TRBJ2-1, with D possibly being TRBD2 (6 bases). The length of the CDR3 is 17 residues. The V end lost 2 bases, the J end lost 8 bases, and 22 bases lay between the germline ends. Germline assignment: CDR1 SNHLY and CDR2 FYNNEI. This CDR3 reads CASSESNGLLTGDEQFF. For the CDR3, the DNA is TGTGCCAGCAGTGAAAGTAACGGACTACTTACCGGGGATGAGCAGTTCTTC.

By proportion, this clone is medium-sized (0.01 to 0.1%). The genes are TRBV10-3 and TRBJ1-2; TRBD1 might be the D (5 bases). The V end was cut by 8 bases, the J end by 6 bases, with 13 bases between. Looked up from germline, CDR1 is ENHRY and CDR2 is SYGVKD. CDR3 length: 12 residues. CDR3 loop: CAIHLGGNGYTF. DNA for the CDR3: TGTGCCATCCATTTGGGGGGGAATGGCTACACCTTC.

The chain carries TRBV11-3 and TRBJ2-2; D gene ambiguous. CDR3 size: 15 residues. Germline CDR1 is SGHNT and CDR2 is YENEEA. V was shortened by 5 bases and J by 6 bases, with 16 bases between the two germline ends. The CDR3 DNA reads as TGTGCCAGCAGCCTGGGGATTTTCGTCGCCGGGGAGCTGTTTTTT. It translates to CASSLGIFVAGELFF.

In its sample, this clone ranks as medium-sized (0.01 to 0.1%). This sample includes further DNA sequences coding for the same CDR3. The chain couples TRBV5-8 to TRBJ1-5, with D possibly matching TRBD1 (5 bases). The germline gives CDR1 SGHTS, CDR2 YDEGEE. V lost 0 bases and J lost 0, with 7 bases in between. This CDR3 has 15 residues. In nucleotides, the CDR3 is TGTGCCAGCAGCTTGGGACAGTATAGCAATCAGCCCCAGCATTTT. This sequence encodes CASSLGQYSNQPQHF.

The chain uses TRBV3-1 (or the pseudogene TRBV3-2) and TRBJ1-1, with D unresolved. Per the germline V gene, CDR1 is LGHDT and CDR2 is YNNKEL (reference sequence). There are 14 residues in the CDR3. V was clipped by 0 bases and J by 0 bases, with 5 bases between them. The DNA for the CDR3 is TGTGCCAGCAGCCAAGACTCGGTGAACACTGAAGCTTTCTTT. As protein: CASSQDSVNTEAFF.

This sequence joins TRBV6-6 and TRBJ2-7; D is unclear. Trimming took off 5 bases at V and 5 bases at J, with 7 bases between the two ends. Looked up from germline, CDR1 is MNHNY and CDR2 is SVGAGI (reference sequence). This CDR3 comprises 11 residues. The CDR3 protein is CASSPKNEQYF. The DNA for the CDR3 is TGTGCCAGCAGTCCGAAAAACGAGCAGTACTTC.

V is TRBV6-4 and J is TRBJ1-2; no reliable D call. This CDR3 contains 13 residues. Trimming shortened V by 2 bases and J by 1 base, and 5 bases separated the two germline ends. Looked up from germline, CDR1 is MRHNA and CDR2 is SNTAGT. The DNA for the CDR3 is TGTGCCAGCAGTGACCCTTTTAACTATGGCTACACCTTC. The encoded protein is CASSDPFNYGYTF.

This clone came up a few times. This chain uses TRBV7-9 with TRBJ1-1; D unresolved. Per germline, CDR1 SEHNR and CDR2 FQNEAQ (reference sequence). The CDR3 contains 15 residues. V lost 2 bases, J lost 5 bases, and 15 bases lay in between. CDR3 residues: CASSLPPEGGTEAFF. The DNA of the CDR3 is TGTGCCAGCAGCTTACCCCCCGAGGGAGGGACTGAAGCTTTCTTT.

The chain recombines TRBV7-8 with TRBJ1-2, with D unclear. There are 13 residues in the CDR3. Germline V lookup: CDR1 SGHVS, CDR2 FQNEAQ. Trimming took off 5 bases at V and 2 bases at J, with 9 bases between the two ends. The CDR3, as DNA: TGTGCCAGCAGCCCTGGCCGGAACTATGGCTACACCTTC. It encodes CASSPGRNYGYTF. Variable domain in full (rest from reference TRBV7-8 and TRBJ1-2): GAGVSQSPRYKVAKRGQDVALRCDPISGHVSLFWYQQALGQGPEFLTYFQNEAQLDKSGLPSDRFFAERPEGSVSTLKIQRTQQEDSAVYLCASSPGRNYGYTFGSGTRLTVV.

This clone has more than one count but fewer than ten. The V gene is TRBV19, the J gene TRBJ2-1, with TRBD2 matching 9 bases. Germline trimming cut 2 bases from V and 4 bases from J; bases unmatched to any gene: 3. The CDR3 totals 15 residues. Germline V gene sequence: CDR1 LNHDA, CDR2 SQIVND (reference sequence). CDR3 in amino acids: CASSILAGMYNEQFF. CDR3 sequence (DNA): TGTGCCAGTAGTATACTAGCGGGGATGTACAATGAGCAGTTCTTC.

The genes are TRBV29-1 and TRBJ2-5, with 11 bases identical to TRBD2. CDR1 is SQVTM and CDR2 is ANQGSEA in the germline V gene. CDR3 size: 14 residues. V shed 5 bases, J shed 0 bases, and the junction held 2 bases outside the gene matches. The CDR3 DNA sequence: TGCAGCGTTAAGACTAGCGGGAACCAAGAGACCCAGTACTTC. Translated: CSVKTSGNQETQYF.